What follows are 10 T cell receptor beta chains derived from one specimen sequenced in a study of shared clonotypes between healthy human individuals. Sequencing was performed with immunoSEQ multiplex PCR; in TCRdb, only in-frame clones are kept and a portion is missing. The table records over 2,000,000 clones, around 95% of them present only once. Positively selected for CCR7, the CD45RO-negative cells used as naive CD8 cells excluded terminally differentiated effector memory CD45RA+ cells. Input material: naive CD8+ T cells from PBMCs. These receptors came from a man aged 18-30 years in good health. Some clones in this sample may be carry-over from other donors' samples.

V usage is TRBV9 and J usage is TRBJ2-2, with D perhaps TRBD1 (5 bases). There are 13 residues in the CDR3. CDR1 is SGDLS and CDR2 is YYNGEE in the germline V gene. V lost 4 bases and J lost 5, with 9 bases in between. As DNA, the CDR3 is TGTGCCAGCAGCTTAAGACAGACCGGGGAGCTGTTTTTT. Amino acid sequence: CASSLRQTGELFF.

A single count supports this clone. The J gene is TRBJ2-3, the V gene TRBV29-1, with 7 positions matching TRBD1. This CDR3 has 12 amino acids. The germline V gene encodes CDR1 SQVTM and CDR2 ANQGSEA. In nucleotides, the CDR3 is TGCTCTGCCAGGGGGATCGCAGATACGCAGTATTTT. Its protein is CSARGIADTQYF.

This clone is a singleton in its sample. This chain uses TRBV15 with TRBJ2-7; D unclear. Trimming cost V 0 bases and J 1 base, with 10 bases left between them. CDR3 length equals 15 residues. CDR1 LNHNV and CDR2 YYDKDF come from the germline V gene (reference sequence). In DNA, the CDR3 is TGTGCCACCAGCAGAGATGCATCTCAATCCTACGAGCAGTACTTC. Translating gives CATSRDASQSYEQYF.

This clone came up a few times. The genes are TRBV28 and TRBJ1-1, with a weak D call TRBD1 (5 bases). The germline V gene encodes CDR1 MDHEN and CDR2 SYDVKM. The CDR3 runs to 15 residues. V was cut by 6 bases and J by 6 bases, with 20 bases left in between. CDR3 sequence (DNA): TGTGCCAGCAGACATTTCCTCACGGGGACGGCTGAAGCTTTCTTT. Encoded protein: CASRHFLTGTAEAFF.

The rearrangement joins TRBV4-3 to TRBJ2-7; tentative D call: TRBD2 (5 bases). Trimming removed 4 bases from V and 2 bases from J, with 12 bases in between. The germline CDR1 and CDR2 sequences are LGHNA and YSLEER. There are 14 residues in the CDR3. This CDR3 is CASSLGRDAYEQYF. CDR3 nucleotide sequence: TGCGCCAGCAGCCTCGGACGGGATGCCTACGAGCAGTACTTC.

The J gene is TRBJ2-7, the V gene TRBV4-1; maybe TRBD2 (7 bases). In germline, CDR1 is MGHRA, CDR2 YSYEKL. The V and J ends lost 2 bases and 6 bases respectively, with 14 bases between them. The CDR3 has 14 amino acids. The CDR3 coding sequence is TGCGCCAGCAGCCAAATCCTCGGGGGGCGCGAGCAGTACTTC. As protein: CASSQILGGREQYF.

The table lists this clone with a count of one. The rearrangement uses TRBV19 and TRBJ2-1, with D possibly being TRBD1 or TRBD2 (5 bases each). V lost 6 bases to trimming and J lost 0 bases, with 12 bases between them. Looked up from germline, CDR1 is LNHDA and CDR2 is SQIVND (reference sequence). The CDR3 loop spans 15 amino acids. The CDR3 sequence is CASSWDPSSYNEQFF. For the CDR3, the DNA is TGTGCCAGTAGCTGGGACCCCAGCTCCTACAATGAGCAGTTCTTC.

V gene TRBV29-1 combines with J gene TRBJ1-4, with 8 bases fitting TRBD1. Germline loops: CDR1 SQVTM, CDR2 ANQGSEA. CDR3 length: 15 amino acids. J lost 10 bases, V lost 0 bases, and 10 bases had no gene match. The CDR3 DNA sequence: TGCAGCGTTGAAGATCGGACAGGGACGGCAGGAAAACTGTTTTTT. It yields the protein CSVEDRTGTAGKLFF.

This chain connects TRBV28 to TRBJ2-7; perhaps TRBD2 as D (6 bases). CDR1 is MDHEN, CDR2 SYDVKM, per germline. The length of the CDR3 is 16 residues. Trimming stripped 6 bases from V and 0 bases from J, with 18 bases between. The CDR3 sequence is CASSLRGALASYEQYF. CDR3 nucleotides: TGTGCCAGCAGCCTTCGCGGGGCCCTAGCCTCCTACGAGCAGTACTTC.

The rearrangement joins TRBV28 to TRBJ1-6, with TRBD1 matching 8 bases. The germline V gene encodes CDR1 MDHEN and CDR2 SYDVKM. Unmatched junction bases numbered 8, after V lost 7 bases and J lost 0 bases. CDR3 length: 17 residues. CDR3 sequence reads: CASTAGTGYSYNSPLHF. In DNA, the CDR3 is TGTGCCAGCACGGCCGGGACAGGATACTCCTATAATTCACCCCTCCACTTT.